At least ten counts were recorded for the clone carrying this T cell receptor (beta chain). This record comes from a study of low-dose radiotherapy and immunotherapy resistance in tumors. Alpha and beta chains were covered, as first-strand cDNA relied on TRAV- and TRBV-specific primers. TCR amplification used roughly 20 PCR cycles, a constant-region primer and a V-primer adapter. TCRdb ran MiXCR on the reads and lists one entry per CDR3 protein. The sample shows 55,000 to 80,000 distinct CDR3 sequences, around 27% of them seen only once. Regarding time point: before trial treatment. Germline CDR1 reads DFQATT; CDR2 reads SNEGSKA (reference sequence). V was cut by 4 bases and J by 6 bases, with 13 bases left in between. The CDR3 has 13 residues.

The clonotype comes from a male donor with rectosigmoid adenocarcinoma. Sample: PBMCs, taken before treatment. The V gene is TRBV20-1, the J gene TRBJ1-5, with no clear D. CDR3 residues: CSAILLHGQPQHF. The CDR3 coding sequence is TGCAGTGCTATCCTACTCCACGGTCAGCCCCAGCATTTT.